Listed here are 25 T cell receptor beta chains from one sample, sequenced in a study of a mutant IDH1 vaccine in newly diagnosed glioma. Here immunoSEQ multiplex PCR was the method, and the copy in TCRdb shows in-frame clones only, minus some. The data show 40,000 to 60,000 clones, roughly 73% seen once. Time point here: week 5, during vaccination. With topical imiquimod, each dose of the vaccine consisted of 300 ug of mutant IDH1 20-mer peptide. Their antigen targets remain unknown. The sample consisted of PBMCs, taken from a glioma patient whose treatment included an IDH1 peptide vaccine. These receptor sequences come from a middle-aged woman with glioma.

The sample holds a few counts of this clone. V and J are TRBV30 and TRBJ1-2; D uncertain. The V gene's germline CDR1 is GTSNPN and CDR2 SVGIG (reference sequence). The CDR3 runs 14 residues. Trimming removed 0 bases from V and 7 bases from J, with 15 bases in between. In DNA form, the CDR3 reads TGTGCCTGGAGTGTACTTCGGGATGACCCTGGCTACACCTTC. It specifies CAWSVLRDDPGYTF.

This clone is a singleton in its sample. The V and J genes are TRBV4-1 and TRBJ1-3; D not resolved. Germline V gene sequence: CDR1 MGHRA, CDR2 YSYEKL. CDR3 length equals 15 residues. V was clipped by 0 bases and J by 5 bases, with 11 bases between them. The CDR3 loop is CASSQEWSRRNTIYF. In nucleotides, the CDR3 is TGCGCCAGCAGCCAAGAGTGGTCAAGAAGAAACACCATATATTTT.

The J gene is TRBJ1-2, the V gene TRBV5-1, with D possibly TRBD1 on 5 matching bases. Germline assignment: CDR1 SGHRS and CDR2 YFSETQ. CDR3 length: 15 residues. Trimming pared 4 bases from V and 6 bases from J, leaving 19 bases between. CDR3 sequence reads: CASSASFGTVHGYTF. CDR3 nucleotide sequence: TGCGCCAGCAGCGCATCCTTTGGGACGGTTCATGGCTACACCTTC.

The chain combines TRBV10-2 with TRBJ2-5, with D hard to call. The CDR3 is made up of 15 amino acids. Germline V gene sequence: CDR1 WSHSY, CDR2 SAAADI. The V end lost 0 bases, the J end lost 2 bases, and 10 bases lay between the germline ends. The CDR3 coding sequence is TGCGCCAGCAGTGAGTCGTGGGCAGGACAAGAGACCCAGTACTTC. It codes for CASSESWAGQETQYF.

V gene TRBV2 combines with J gene TRBJ1-2, with TRBD1 identical over 8 bases. Per germline, CDR1 SNHLY and CDR2 FYNNEI. This CDR3 is 15 amino acids long. V trimming: 1 base; J trimming: 4 bases; junction bases outside the gene matches: 5. As DNA, the CDR3 is TGTGCCAGCAGTGAAGGTCAGGGGGCCCTCTATGGCTACACCTTC. Translation: CASSEGQGALYGYTF.

The gene calls are TRBV7-9 and TRBJ2-1; D not certain. The CDR3 is made up of 14 amino acids. CDR1 and CDR2 from the germline V gene are SEHNR and FQNEAQ (reference sequence). V was shortened by 6 bases and J by 5 bases, with 14 bases between the two germline ends. The CDR3 here is CASSSPRLNNEQFF. The DNA of the CDR3 is TGTGCCAGCAGTTCCCCAAGACTCAACAATGAGCAGTTCTTC.

The rearrangement uses TRBV7-9 and TRBJ1-2, with 7 bases lining up with TRBD1. V dropped 5 bases and J dropped 3; count of bases not matched to a gene: 9. CDR1 is SEHNR, CDR2 FQNEAQ, per germline (reference sequence). The CDR3 is 15 residues long. CDR3 nucleotides: TGTGCCAGCAGCCCGTGGACAGGAGAGGACTATGGCTACACCTTC. It yields the protein CASSPWTGEDYGYTF.

The rearrangement links TRBV5-5 to TRBJ2-4; D remains unclear. Deletions cut 0 bases from V and 6 bases from J, with 4 bases between. The CDR3 totals 12 residues. Germline V gene sequence: CDR1 SGHKS, CDR2 YYEKEE (reference sequence). The CDR3 nucleotides are TGTGCCAGCAGCTTGGCGGGAAACATTCAGTACTTC. Translation: CASSLAGNIQYF. The full variable domain, in which reference TRBV5-5 and TRBJ2-4 provide the parts outside the CDR3, is DAGVTQSPTHLIKTRGQQVTLRCSPISGHKSVSWYQQVLGQGPQFIFQYYEKEERGRGNFPDRFSARQFPNYSSELNVNALLLGDSALYLCASSLAGNIQYFGAGTRLSVL.

The chain has TRBV5-4 and TRBJ2-1, with 7 bases lining up with TRBD1. CDR1 is SGHNT and CDR2 is YYREEE in the germline V gene (reference sequence). Trimming took 4 bases from V and 4 from J; bases not matched to a gene: 5. This CDR3 contains 14 residues. CDR3 sequence (DNA): TGTGCCAGCAGCCTCCGGACAGGATACAATGAGCAGTTCTTC. It encodes CASSLRTGYNEQFF.

V usage is TRBV6-5 and J usage is TRBJ2-7; D remains unclear. V was clipped by 6 bases and J by 5 bases, with 8 bases between them. Germline V gene lookup returns CDR1 MNHEY and CDR2 SVGAGI. The CDR3 is made up of 11 amino acids. The CDR3, as DNA: TGTGCCAGCAGGAACGTACACGAGCAGTACTTC. The encoded protein is CASRNVHEQYF.

This clone appeared once. This chain uses TRBV7-2 with TRBJ1-2; 7 bases fit TRBD1. Unmatched junction bases numbered 3, after V lost 0 bases and J lost 2 bases. CDR3 length equals 15 residues. Germline-derived CDR1 and CDR2 are SGHTA and FQGNSA. In DNA, the CDR3 is TGTGCCAGCAGCTTAGCGGCAGGGGGGAACTATGGCTACACCTTC. This codes for CASSLAAGGNYGYTF.

This clone came up a few times. The chain is built from TRBV30 and TRBJ1-6; D perhaps matches TRBD1 (5 bases). V was trimmed by 5 bases and J by 10 bases, leaving 15 bases between them. This CDR3 has 13 residues. Germline V gene sequence: CDR1 GTSNPN, CDR2 SVGIG (reference sequence). CDR3 loop: CAWEGLGRSPLHF. The CDR3 DNA sequence: TGTGCCTGGGAGGGACTGGGGAGATCACCCCTCCACTTT.

The table lists this clone with a few counts. This chain joins TRBV19 and TRBJ1-3; tentatively, D is TRBD1 (5 bases). CDR1 is LNHDA, CDR2 SQIVND, per germline (reference sequence). V lost 5 bases, J lost 0 bases, and 8 bases lay in between. The CDR3 length is 14 residues. The CDR3 DNA follows: TGTGCCAGTAGTCTGGGGGTCTCTGGAAACACCATATATTTT. Amino acid sequence: CASSLGVSGNTIYF.

The rearrangement uses TRBV28 and TRBJ1-5; D is unclear. Germline V CDR1 and CDR2: MDHEN, SYDVKM. With 6 bases removed from V and 3 bases from J, the gap between germline ends came to 6 bases. The CDR3 sequence is 12 residues long. The CDR3 is CASSPLNQPQHF. The CDR3 nucleotides are TGTGCCAGCAGCCCCCTCAATCAGCCCCAGCATTTT.

The count of this clone is one. The rearrangement joins TRBV7-9 to TRBJ2-5, with D possibly TRBD1 on 5 matching bases. V gave up 8 bases and J gave up 2 bases, with 15 bases separating them. This CDR3 region has 14 residues. The germline V gene encodes CDR1 SEHNR and CDR2 FQNEAQ (reference sequence). Written as DNA, the CDR3 is TGTGCCAGCGGTTATACAGGCCTTCAAGAGACCCAGTACTTC. Translation: CASGYTGLQETQYF.

This clone was detected only a few times. The genes are TRBV18 and TRBJ1-1, with 8 bases lining up with TRBD1. Trimming cost V 5 bases and J 4 bases; bases outside gene matches: 3. This CDR3 comprises 13 residues. Germline V lookup: CDR1 KGHSH, CDR2 LQKENI. CDR3 bases: TGTGCCAGCTCAAACAGGGGGTCCACTGAAGCTTTCTTT. Translating gives CASSNRGSTEAFF. The whole variable domain, remainder taken from reference TRBV18 and TRBJ1-1, is NAGVMQNPRHLVRRRGQEARLRCSPMKGHSHVYWYRQLPEEGLKFMVYLQKENIIDESGMPKERFSAEFPKEGPSILRIQQVVRGDSAAYFCASSNRGSTEAFFGQGTRLTVV.

The rearrangement joins TRBV5-5 to TRBJ1-2; D may be TRBD1 (5 bases). V lost 4 bases to trimming and J lost 4 bases, with 14 bases between them. Germline assignment: CDR1 SGHKS and CDR2 YYEKEE (reference sequence). The CDR3 totals 14 residues. This CDR3 reads CASSHWDGTYGYTF. The CDR3 DNA reads TGTGCCAGCAGCCACTGGGACGGGACCTATGGCTACACCTTC.

This chain links TRBV6-5 with TRBJ1-3; D is uncertain. From germline, CDR1 is MNHEY and CDR2 SVGAGI. The length of the CDR3 is 15 residues. Trimming took 6 bases from V and 1 from J, leaving 13 bases between them. CDR3 protein: CASSRGPLSGNTIYF. The CDR3 DNA is TGTGCCAGCAGCAGAGGGCCCCTATCTGGAAACACCATATATTTT.

This clone was seen only a few times. The chain carries TRBV6-1 and TRBJ1-2; 7 bases match TRBD1. The germline CDR1 and CDR2 sequences are MNHNS and SASEGT. The CDR3 has 15 residues. V gave up 2 bases and J gave up 8 bases; unmatched junction bases: 11. Here the CDR3 reads CASSEMGDRVRGYTF. DNA for the CDR3: TGTGCCAGCAGTGAAATGGGAGACAGGGTCCGGGGCTACACCTTC.

This clone was counted only a few times. The V call is TRBV6-6, the J call TRBJ1-6, with TRBD1 as a possible D gene (5 bases). The CDR3 consists of 15 residues. V was trimmed by 4 bases and J by 8 bases, leaving 15 bases between them. Germline V lookup: CDR1 MNHNY, CDR2 SVGAGI (reference sequence). In nucleotides, the CDR3 is TGTGCCAGCAGTTTGTCTGTGGGACCAGATTCACCCCTCCACTTT. Translating gives CASSLSVGPDSPLHF.

Regarding this clone: One junction end does not reproduce the germline sequence, and a read error may be involved. The chain uses TRBV7-7 and TRBJ2-5; no definite D call. The CDR3 sequence is 13 residues long. Germline CDR1 reads SSHAT; CDR2 reads FNYEAQ (reference sequence). CDR3 sequence (DNA): TGTGCTAGCAGCGCTACTTTCCAAGAGACCCAGTACTTC. Protein product: CASSATFQETQYF.

The chain carries TRBV2 and TRBJ1-5; D not certain. CDR3 length equals 12 residues. V lost 3 bases to trimming and J lost 6 bases, with 6 bases between them. CDR1 is SNHLY, CDR2 FYNNEI, per germline. The CDR3 DNA reads as TGTGCCAGCAGTGATGGGGTTCAGCCCCAGCATTTT. Translated, it gives CASSDGVQPQHF.

This rearrangement joins TRBV7-9 to TRBJ2-7; possibly TRBD2 for D (6 bases). V was shortened by 4 bases and J by 0 bases, with 10 bases between the two germline ends. This CDR3 region has 14 residues. The germline CDR1 and CDR2 sequences are SEHNR and FQNEAQ (reference sequence). This chain's CDR3 is CASSYPGGSYEQYF. CDR3 nucleotides: TGTGCCAGCAGCTATCCCGGGGGCTCCTACGAGCAGTACTTC.

This CDR3 reads CASSYGGESTEAFF. In DNA form, the CDR3 reads TGTGCCAGCAGTTACGGGGGCGAGTCCACTGAAGCTTTCTTT. The V gene is TRBV6-5, the J gene TRBJ1-1, with TRBD1 as a possible D gene (6 bases). CDR1 MNHEY and CDR2 SVGAGI come from the germline V gene. The CDR3 consists of 14 residues. V lost 2 bases and J 4 bases, leaving 11 bases between the germline ends.

This clone appeared once. The CDR3 DNA sequence: TGCGCCAGCCCAGCCTACGAGCAGTACTTC. Its protein is CASPAYEQYF. This chain links TRBV5-1 with TRBJ2-7; D is uncertain. The CDR3 totals 10 residues. From germline, CDR1 is SGHRS and CDR2 YFSETQ. V shed 7 bases and J shed 2 bases, with 4 bases lying between them.